One and the same sample provided the 31 T cell receptor beta chains below, sequenced in a study of blood T cell repertoires in COVID-19 (dated by TCRdb to the early 2020s). Libraries were constructed by the immunoSEQ multiplex PCR assay. TCRdb provides this immuneACCESS table in a form limited to in-frame rearrangements. Some clones are lacking; in checked studies, under half of them reflect an unresolved V gene, and why the rest are absent is not known. In this sample the table shows over 150,000 clones, roughly 89% of which occur a single time. In total, the top ten clones hold 9.5% to 15% of the sample. What was sequenced was peripheral blood. Receptors originate from a woman aged 65 to 85 with COVID-19, enrolled during active disease.

The CDR3 is CASNGLAGGGHEQYF. The CDR3 coding sequence is TGTGCCAGCAACGGACTAGCGGGAGGCGGCCACGAGCAGTACTTC. The chain combines TRBV6-5 with TRBJ2-7; the match to TRBD2 covers 14 bases. The germline CDR1 and CDR2 sequences are MNHEY and SVGAGI. This CDR3 has 15 residues. Trimming at V came to 7 bases and at J to 5 bases, leaving 7 bases not matched to a gene.

The chain links TRBV2 to TRBJ2-7, with 8 bases lining up with TRBD2. Germline V CDR1 and CDR2: SNHLY, FYNNEI. V lost 6 bases, J lost 7 bases, and 2 bases stayed unmatched. There are 11 residues in the CDR3. The CDR3 reads CASRVAGEQYF. The CDR3, as DNA: TGTGCCAGCAGGGTAGCGGGGGAGCAGTACTTC.

The chain couples TRBV6-5 to TRBJ1-2; 7 bases agree with TRBD1. Trimming at V came to 8 bases and at J to 4 bases, leaving 7 bases not matched to a gene. The germline gives CDR1 MNHEY, CDR2 SVGAGI. There are 13 residues in the CDR3. CDR3 sequence: CASQLRQGYGYTF. For the CDR3, the DNA is TGTGCCAGCCAACTTCGACAGGGCTATGGCTACACCTTC.

The rearrangement uses TRBV19 and TRBJ1-5; D possibly corresponds to TRBD1 (5 bases). The CDR3 spans 15 residues. The germline V gene encodes CDR1 LNHDA and CDR2 SQIVND (reference sequence). V was clipped by 3 bases and J by 5 bases, with 14 bases between them. The CDR3 region is CASSMSDRPYQPQHF. CDR3 nucleotides: TGTGCCAGTAGTATGTCCGACAGACCATATCAGCCCCAGCATTTT.

J is TRBJ2-1 and V is TRBV14, with 11 bases matching TRBD2. V gave up 5 bases and J gave up 2 bases; unmatched junction bases: 5. Looked up from germline, CDR1 is SGHDN and CDR2 is FVKESK. There are 16 residues in the CDR3. The CDR3 bases are TGTGCCAGCAGCACCCGGGGACTAGCGGCCTACAATGAGCAGTTCTTC. Its protein is CASSTRGLAAYNEQFF.

The genes are TRBV27 and TRBJ1-3; D remains ambiguous. This CDR3 has 12 amino acids. Trimming removed 10 bases at V and 0 bases at J, with 7 bases between. Germline assignment: CDR1 MNHEY and CDR2 SMNVEV (reference sequence). The CDR3 loop reads CAIPFSGNTIYF. The CDR3 DNA follows: TGTGCCATCCCCTTCTCTGGAAACACCATATATTTT.

This sequence joins TRBV20-1 and TRBJ2-2; D gene ambiguous. This CDR3 is built from 15 residues. Deletions cut 3 bases from V and 0 bases from J, with 11 bases between. The V gene's germline CDR1 is DFQATT and CDR2 SNEGSKA (reference sequence). The CDR3 region is CSASLGQTNTGELFF. CDR3 DNA: TGCAGTGCTAGTTTGGGCCAAACGAACACCGGGGAGCTGTTTTTT.

V usage is TRBV12-3 or TRBV12-4 and J usage is TRBJ2-5, with unresolved D. The length of the CDR3 is 13 residues. V lost 5 bases and J 3 bases, leaving 10 bases between the germline ends. CDR3 in DNA: TGTGCCAGCAGTGCTGACTCGGAAGAGACCCAGTACTTC. Translation: CASSADSEETQYF.

This chain links TRBV4-3 with TRBJ2-3, with D possibly being TRBD2 (5 bases). The CDR3 is made up of 16 amino acids. V was shortened by 0 bases and J by 1 base, with 11 bases between the two germline ends. Germline V CDR1 and CDR2: LGHNA, YSLEER. In DNA form, the CDR3 reads TGCGCCAGCAGCCAAGAGAGCGGCCTAGGCACAGATACGCAGTATTTT. This codes for CASSQESGLGTDTQYF.

The chain carries TRBV6-4 and TRBJ2-1; 11 bases align to TRBD1. Germline CDR1 MRHNA, CDR2 SNTAGT. V gave up 6 bases and J gave up 6 bases; unmatched junction bases: 10. The CDR3 is 16 residues long. This CDR3 is CASSVRTGGFSNEQFF. The CDR3 DNA is TGTGCCAGCAGCGTCCGGACAGGGGGCTTCAGCAATGAGCAGTTCTTC.

The rearrangement uses TRBV6-6 and TRBJ2-4, with D possibly being TRBD1 (6 bases). This CDR3 contains 18 residues. V was pared by 5 bases and J by 3 bases, with 23 bases between. Germline V gene lookup returns CDR1 MNHNY and CDR2 SVGAGI (reference sequence). The CDR3 here is CASSPFVQGLRGKNIQYF. CDR3 nucleotide sequence: TGTGCCAGCAGTCCCTTCGTACAGGGCCTCCGCGGCAAAAACATTCAGTACTTC.

CDR3 DNA sequence: TGTGCCAGCAGTGACACGTCCTTCGGGGGGACCCAGTACTTC. Translation gives CASSDTSFGGTQYF. The chain employs TRBV6-4 and TRBJ2-5; maybe TRBD2 (6 bases). There are 14 residues in the CDR3. Germline CDR1 MRHNA, CDR2 SNTAGT. The V end lost 2 bases, the J end lost 7 bases, and 14 bases lay between the germline ends.

The count of this clone is one. The rearrangement joins TRBV5-1 to TRBJ1-2, with 7 bases aligning to TRBD1. CDR3 size: 14 residues. The germline CDR1 and CDR2 sequences are SGHRS and YFSETQ. V was clipped by 4 bases and J by 5 bases; unmatched bases: 8. CDR3 sequence: CASSPDRDGYGYTF. CDR3 in DNA: TGCGCCAGCAGCCCTGACAGGGATGGGTATGGCTACACCTTC. Complete variable domain (other parts from reference TRBV5-1 and TRBJ1-2): KAGVTQTPRYLIKTRGQQVTLSCSPISGHRSVSWYQQTPGQGLQFLFEYFSETQRNKGNFPGRFSGRQFSNSRSEMNVSTLELGDSALYLCASSPDRDGYGYTFGSGTRLTVV.

V usage is TRBV10-3 and J usage is TRBJ1-2; 7 bases line up with TRBD1. The V gene's germline CDR1 is ENHRY and CDR2 SYGVKD. The CDR3 consists of 14 residues. The V segment lost 5 bases and the J segment 1 base; nucleotides outside the gene matches: 4. The CDR3 protein is CAISQTGFNYGYTF. The CDR3 DNA is TGTGCCATCAGTCAGACAGGGTTTAACTATGGCTACACCTTC.

The chain combines TRBV14 with TRBJ1-6; D not resolved. V shed 0 bases and J shed 10 bases, with 4 bases lying between them. The germline V gene encodes CDR1 SGHDN and CDR2 FVKESK. This CDR3 is 12 amino acids long. The CDR3 DNA is TGTGCCAGCAGCCAAGAGGCCTCACCCCTCCACTTT. As protein: CASSQEASPLHF. The whole variable domain, filled in from reference TRBV14 and TRBJ1-6, reads EAGVTQFPSHSVIEKGQTVTLRCDPISGHDNLYWYRRVMGKEIKFLLHFVKESKQDESGMPNNRFLAERTGGTYSTLKVQPAELEDSGVYFCASSQEASPLHFGNGTRLTVT.

This chain connects TRBV20-1 to TRBJ2-2, with D possibly TRBD2 on 5 matching bases. Germline-derived CDR1 and CDR2 are DFQATT and SNEGSKA (reference sequence). The CDR3 has 15 amino acids. V lost 3 bases and J lost 4, with 15 bases in between. The CDR3 bases are TGCAGTGCTAGTACCGGACTCCCTGGCACCGGGGAGCTGTTTTTT. It specifies CSASTGLPGTGELFF.

This sequence joins TRBV4-1 and TRBJ1-1, with D possibly matching TRBD1 (5 bases). This CDR3 is 13 amino acids long. Germline CDR1 and CDR2: MGHRA and YSYEKL. Between the trimmed V and J ends, which lost 2 bases and 10 bases, there was a span of 14 bases. The CDR3 loop reads CASSQSTHGGAFF. In DNA form, the CDR3 reads TGCGCCAGCAGCCAATCTACACACGGGGGAGCTTTCTTT.

The rearrangement links TRBV5-4 to TRBJ2-1; TRBD2 aligns across 11 bases. The V segment lost 3 bases and the J segment 3 bases; nucleotides outside the gene matches: 2. The germline V gene encodes CDR1 SGHNT and CDR2 YYREEE (reference sequence). This CDR3 region has 15 residues. CDR3 sequence reads: CASSSGTSGYNEQFF. CDR3 DNA: TGTGCCAGCAGCTCCGGGACTAGCGGCTACAATGAGCAGTTCTTC.

In nucleotides, the CDR3 is TGTGCCAGCACCCCTCCGGGGGTTTACGAGCAGTACTTC. Translation gives CASTPPGVYEQYF. J is TRBJ2-7 and V is TRBV2; possibly TRBD2 for D (6 bases). The germline V and J ends were trimmed by 7 bases and 4 bases, with 14 bases remaining between them. From germline, CDR1 is SNHLY and CDR2 FYNNEI. The CDR3 has 13 residues.

Only one count was recorded for this clone. The rearrangement joins TRBV11-2 to TRBJ2-3; the match to TRBD1 covers 7 bases. Germline V CDR1 and CDR2: SGHAT, FQNNGV. The CDR3 loop spans 15 amino acids. V lost 1 base to trimming and J lost 2 bases; unmatched junction nucleotides: 3. The CDR3: CASSLGGQNTDTQYF. DNA of the CDR3: TGTGCCAGCAGCTTAGGGGGACAGAACACAGATACGCAGTATTTT.

The CDR3 sequence: CASSFDRAMGETQYF. CDR3 nucleotides: TGTGCCAGCAGCTTTGACAGGGCGATGGGCGAGACCCAGTACTTC. V usage is TRBV7-6 and J usage is TRBJ2-5; 7 bases align to TRBD1. The length of the CDR3 is 15 residues. Germline CDR1 reads SGHVS; CDR2 reads FNYEAQ. The ends lost 3 bases at V and 5 bases at J; junction bases unmatched: 9. The entire variable domain, with the rest obtained from reference TRBV7-6 and TRBJ2-5, is as follows: GAGVSQSPRYKVTKRGQDVALRCDPISGHVSLYWYRQALGQGPEFLTYFNYEAQQDKSGLPNDRFSAERPEGSISTLTIQRTEQRDSAMYRCASSFDRAMGETQYFGPGTRLLVL.

The CDR3, as DNA: TGTGCCAGTAGTATTGTCAGAATAAACACCGGGGAGCTGTTTTTT. This gives the protein CASSIVRINTGELFF. The J gene is TRBJ2-2, the V gene TRBV19; D is undetermined. CDR1 LNHDA and CDR2 SQIVND come from the germline V gene (reference sequence). The CDR3 runs to 15 residues. V lost 3 bases and J lost 2, with 10 bases in between.

The chain couples TRBV30 to TRBJ1-5, with 9 positions matching TRBD1. The CDR3 has 12 amino acids. With V trimmed by 8 bases and J by 3 bases, 2 bases remained unmatched. Germline V lookup: CDR1 GTSNPN, CDR2 SVGIG (reference sequence). DNA for the CDR3: TGTGCCGGGGACAGGGCCAATCAGCCCCAGCATTTT. Translating it yields CAGDRANQPQHF.

This clone was seen more than once but under ten times. CDR3 in DNA: TGTGCCAGCAGCTTGGACAGGGTGAATTCACCCCTCCACTTT. It yields the protein CASSLDRVNSPLHF. V usage is TRBV5-4 and J usage is TRBJ1-6, with a weak D call TRBD1 (6 bases). V shed 0 bases and J shed 7 bases, with 8 bases lying between them. This CDR3 comprises 14 residues. Germline CDR1 and CDR2: SGHNT and YYREEE (reference sequence).

Only a few counts were recorded for this clone. The chain is built from TRBV5-1 and TRBJ1-3; 7 bases align to TRBD1. V dropped 4 bases and J dropped 1; count of bases not matched to a gene: 8. Germline V CDR1 and CDR2: SGHRS, YFSETQ. CDR3 length: 16 residues. DNA of the CDR3: TGCGCCAGCAGCCCGGGAACAGGGGTATCTGGAAACACCATATATTTT. Amino acids: CASSPGTGVSGNTIYF.

The chain combines TRBV12-3 or TRBV12-4 with TRBJ2-3; tentative D call: TRBD2 (5 bases). V was cut by 6 bases and J by 7 bases, with 14 bases left in between. The CDR3 is 13 amino acids. CDR3 sequence (DNA): TGTGCCAGCAGCCAGGCACGAGGGAATACGCAGTATTTT. Translating gives CASSQARGNTQYF.

This clone was detected only a few times. The chain joins TRBV5-6 to TRBJ1-1; D may be TRBD1 (6 bases). The CDR3 sequence is 17 residues long. V was shortened by 2 bases and J by 1 base, with 18 bases between the two germline ends. From germline, CDR1 is SGHDT and CDR2 YYEEEE. The DNA of the CDR3 is TGTGCCAGCAGCTTACAACTTTACAGACAGGAGAACACTGAAGCTTTCTTT. It translates to CASSLQLYRQENTEAFF.

The chain employs TRBV6-5 and TRBJ1-1; 7 bases match TRBD1. V lost 10 bases and J lost 2; bases outside the gene matches: 7. The CDR3 is 13 amino acids. Germline CDR1 MNHEY, CDR2 SVGAGI. The CDR3 DNA reads as TGTGCCACAACCAGGGGGTATAACACTGAAGCTTTCTTT. As protein: CATTRGYNTEAFF.

This rearrangement joins TRBV6-2 or TRBV6-3 to TRBJ1-6, with D possibly TRBD1 on 5 matching bases. V lost 3 bases and J lost 7, with 10 bases in between. CDR3 length: 14 amino acids. Looked up from germline, CDR1 is MNHEY and CDR2 is SVGEGT. The CDR3 bases are TGTGCCAGCAGTTATGGGCAGGGAAATTCACCCCTCCACTTT. Its translation is CASSYGQGNSPLHF.

This chain joins TRBV30 and TRBJ2-5; TRBD1 matches 10 bases. The CDR3 runs to 14 residues. J was trimmed by 5 bases and V by 5 bases; bases with no gene match: 8. Germline V gene sequence: CDR1 GTSNPN, CDR2 SVGIG (reference sequence). The CDR3 DNA follows: TGTGCCTGGGGACCCGGGACAGGGGATGAGACCCAGTACTTC. It yields the protein CAWGPGTGDETQYF.

The chain links TRBV5-1 to TRBJ2-7, with 9 bases fitting TRBD1. V trimming: 2 bases; J trimming: 4 bases; junction bases outside the gene matches: 1. The CDR3 loop spans 13 amino acids. Germline lookup yields CDR1 SGHRS and CDR2 YFSETQ. The CDR3 DNA is TGCGCCAGCAGCTTCGGGACAGGGTACGAGCAGTACTTC. Encoded protein: CASSFGTGYEQYF.